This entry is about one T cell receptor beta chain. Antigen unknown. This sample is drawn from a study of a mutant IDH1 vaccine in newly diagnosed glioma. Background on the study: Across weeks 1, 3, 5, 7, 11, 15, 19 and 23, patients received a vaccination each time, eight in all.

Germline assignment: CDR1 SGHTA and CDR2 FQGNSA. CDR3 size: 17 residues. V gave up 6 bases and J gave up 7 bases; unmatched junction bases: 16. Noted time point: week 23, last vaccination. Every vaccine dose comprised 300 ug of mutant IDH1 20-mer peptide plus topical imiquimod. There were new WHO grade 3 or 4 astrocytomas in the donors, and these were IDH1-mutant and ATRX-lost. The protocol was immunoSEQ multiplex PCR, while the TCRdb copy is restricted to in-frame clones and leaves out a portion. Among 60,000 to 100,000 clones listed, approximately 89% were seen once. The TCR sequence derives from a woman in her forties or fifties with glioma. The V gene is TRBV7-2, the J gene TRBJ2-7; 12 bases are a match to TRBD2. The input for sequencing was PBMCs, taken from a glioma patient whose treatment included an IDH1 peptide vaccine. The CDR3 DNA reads TGTGCCAGCAGTCCTAGGGGGCTGCTAGCGGGAGGGCCTGAGCAGTACTTC. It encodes CASSPRGLLAGGPEQYF.